The sequence of this TCR beta chain was determined in a study of blood T cell repertoires in COVID-19. About the study: Samples of COVID-19 (acute and convalescent) were obtained from the United States, Italy and Spain. The cDNA or gDNA used as material had been derived from T cells, B-cell-depleted T cells, or PBMCs.

Per the original methods: Reference gene primers were amplified, and this amplification served to estimate nucleated cell counts. TCRdb's table, derived via immunoSEQ multiplex PCR, lists solely in-frame clones and lacks some. The V and J calls and clone size come from that table; D and trimming were worked out from the DNA. The sample lists under 200,000 clones; roughly 85% were seen once. V gave up 0 bases and J gave up 4 bases, with 4 bases separating them. The CDR3 loop spans 13 amino acids. The germline V gene has CDR1 MGHRA and CDR2 YSYEKL. The receptor's source is a man aged 55 to 69 with acute or convalescent COVID-19. Material: peripheral blood. This rearrangement joins TRBV4-1 to TRBJ1-3, with D uncertain. The CDR3 region has the DNA TGCGCCAGCAGCCAAGATATCGGAAACACCATATATTTT. It yields the protein CASSQDIGNTIYF.